This T cell receptor beta chain comes out of a study of somatic mutations in cytotoxic T cells in rheumatoid arthritis. About the research overall: Selected populations of V beta antibody-stained T cells underwent flow sorting at nearly 100% purity; these encompassed V beta1+ cells subjected to TCRB sequencing.

Findings and limits, study-wide: Patients with a largest CD8+ clone exceeding 20% of CD8+ cells numbered about an eighth of the roughly 65. The CD8+ clonality of rheumatoid arthritis patients increased with age, whereas that of healthy controls did not.

The V end lost 7 bases, the J end lost 2 bases, and 15 bases lay between the germline ends. The CDR3 spans 14 residues. CDR1 is SGHDT, CDR2 YYEEEE, per germline. TCRdb keeps only in-frame clones here, not all; method: immunoSEQ multiplex PCR. Counted here are roughly 25,000 clones, just under 75% occurring once; the ten biggest clones make up approximately 9.4%. With respect to this clone: No antigen is known for it.

The chain uses TRBV5-6 and TRBJ2-5, with D perhaps matching TRBD2 (5 bases). The sequenced material came from CD8+ T cells sorted from blood. This clonotype was sampled from a woman under 30 in good health. The CDR3 protein is CASERAGLQETQYF. In nucleotides, the CDR3 is TGTGCCAGCGAGAGGGCAGGACTTCAAGAGACCCAGTACTTC.